This TCR beta chain was recorded in a study of T cells in Graves' hyperthyroidism and ophthalmopathy. CDR1 and CDR2 (germline): DFQATT, SNEGSKA (reference sequence). This CDR3 has 12 amino acids. V shed 6 bases and J shed 4 bases, with 12 bases lying between them. TCR beta CDR3 region amplification was performed from RNA transcripts. The TCR CDR3 was amplified in a first-round RT-PCR using the HTBI primer set. TCRdb itself ran the multiplex PCR reads through MiXCR, one entry per CDR3 protein. The sample has hundreds of thousands of distinct CDR3 sequences, about 14% seen once. The table lists this clonotype with many counts.

The sequenced material came from blood. This chain links TRBV20-1 with TRBJ1-1, with D perhaps matching TRBD1 (5 bases). The sequence derives from a woman aged 50 to 60 with Graves' ophthalmopathy. The CDR3 nucleotides read TGCAGTGCCACAGACGGGGGCACTGAAGCTTTCTTT. Protein sequence: CSATDGGTEAFF.